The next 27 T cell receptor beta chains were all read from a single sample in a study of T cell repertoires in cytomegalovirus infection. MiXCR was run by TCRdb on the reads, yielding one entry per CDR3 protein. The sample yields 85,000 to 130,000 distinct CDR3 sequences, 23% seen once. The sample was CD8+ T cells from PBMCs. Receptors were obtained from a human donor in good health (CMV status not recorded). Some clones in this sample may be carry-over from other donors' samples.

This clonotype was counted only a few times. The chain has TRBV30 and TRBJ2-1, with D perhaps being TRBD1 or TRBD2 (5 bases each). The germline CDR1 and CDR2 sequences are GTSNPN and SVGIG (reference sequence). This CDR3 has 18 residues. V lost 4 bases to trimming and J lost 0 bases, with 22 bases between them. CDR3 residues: CAWIGLRSGTSSYNEQFF. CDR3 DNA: TGTGCCTGGATCGGACTCCGCTCGGGGACGAGCTCCTACAATGAGCAGTTCTTC.

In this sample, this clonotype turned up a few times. The CDR3 sequence: CASSLSGTSGDTQYF. The CDR3 DNA reads TGTGCCAGCAGCTTATCCGGGACTAGCGGGGATACGCAGTATTTT. The genes are TRBV7-2 and TRBJ2-3; 12 bases are shared with TRBD2. The CDR3 runs to 15 residues. V trimming: 2 bases; J trimming: 6 bases; junction bases outside the gene matches: 3. The germline CDR1 and CDR2 sequences are SGHTA and FQGNSA.

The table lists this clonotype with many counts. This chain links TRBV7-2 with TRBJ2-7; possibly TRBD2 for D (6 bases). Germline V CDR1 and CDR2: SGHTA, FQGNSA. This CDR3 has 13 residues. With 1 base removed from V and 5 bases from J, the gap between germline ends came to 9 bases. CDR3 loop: CASSLGRTNEQYF. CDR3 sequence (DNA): TGTGCCAGCAGCTTAGGGAGGACTAACGAGCAGTACTTC.

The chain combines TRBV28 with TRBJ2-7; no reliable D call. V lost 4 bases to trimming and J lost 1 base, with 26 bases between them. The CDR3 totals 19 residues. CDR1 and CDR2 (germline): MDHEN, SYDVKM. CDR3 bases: TGTGCCAGCAGTTCTACCCGAACTACCGCGGCACTGTTTTCCTACGAGCAGTACTTC. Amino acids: CASSSTRTTAALFSYEQYF.

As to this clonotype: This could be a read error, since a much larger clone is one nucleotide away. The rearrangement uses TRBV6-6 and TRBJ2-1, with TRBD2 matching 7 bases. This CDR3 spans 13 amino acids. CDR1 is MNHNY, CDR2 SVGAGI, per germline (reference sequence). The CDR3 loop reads CTSSRLAENEQFF. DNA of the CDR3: TGTACCAGCAGTAGACTAGCTGAGAATGAGCAGTTCTTC.

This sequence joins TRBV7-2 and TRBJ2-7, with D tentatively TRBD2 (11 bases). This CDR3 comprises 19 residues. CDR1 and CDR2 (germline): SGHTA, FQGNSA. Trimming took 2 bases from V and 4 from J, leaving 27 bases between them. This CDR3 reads CASSLWDRGLAGGEYEQYF. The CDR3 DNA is TGTGCCAGCAGCTTATGGGACAGGGGATTAGCGGGAGGGGAATACGAGCAGTACTTC.

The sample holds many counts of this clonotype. The CDR3 DNA sequence: TGTGCCAGCAGTGAACGTCAGACCAATGAGCAGTTCTTC. Encoded protein: CASSERQTNEQFF. The chain links TRBV2 to TRBJ2-1; D not certain. Germline CDR1 reads SNHLY; CDR2 reads FYNNEI. This CDR3 spans 13 amino acids. Between the trimmed V and J ends, which lost 2 bases and 6 bases, there was a span of 8 bases. Drawing the rest from reference TRBV2 and TRBJ2-1, the complete variable domain is EPEVTQTPSHQVTQMGQEVILRCVPISNHLYFYWYRQILGQKVEFLVSFYNNEISEKSEIFDDQFSVERPDGSNFTLKIRSTKLEDSAMYFCASSERQTNEQFFGPGTRLTVL.

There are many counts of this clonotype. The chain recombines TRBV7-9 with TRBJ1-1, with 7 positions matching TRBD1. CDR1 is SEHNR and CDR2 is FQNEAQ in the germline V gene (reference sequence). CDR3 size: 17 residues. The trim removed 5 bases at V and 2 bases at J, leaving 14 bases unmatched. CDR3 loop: CASSKRQGYVENTEAFF. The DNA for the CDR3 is TGTGCCAGCAGCAAACGACAGGGTTACGTAGAAAACACTGAAGCTTTCTTT.

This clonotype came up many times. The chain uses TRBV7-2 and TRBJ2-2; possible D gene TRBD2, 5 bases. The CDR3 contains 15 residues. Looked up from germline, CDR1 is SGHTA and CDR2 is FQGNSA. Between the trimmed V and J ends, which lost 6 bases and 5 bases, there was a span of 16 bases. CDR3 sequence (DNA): TGTGCCAGCAGTCCTCGGACTGGCGGTACCGGGGAGCTGTTTTTT. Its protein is CASSPRTGGTGELFF.

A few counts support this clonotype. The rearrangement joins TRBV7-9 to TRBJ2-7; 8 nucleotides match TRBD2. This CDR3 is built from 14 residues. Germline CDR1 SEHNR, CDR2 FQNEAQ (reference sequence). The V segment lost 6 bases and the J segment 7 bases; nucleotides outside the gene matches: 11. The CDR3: CASRHGGGDQEQYF. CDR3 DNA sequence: TGTGCCAGCAGACACGGGGGGGGAGACCAGGAGCAGTACTTC.

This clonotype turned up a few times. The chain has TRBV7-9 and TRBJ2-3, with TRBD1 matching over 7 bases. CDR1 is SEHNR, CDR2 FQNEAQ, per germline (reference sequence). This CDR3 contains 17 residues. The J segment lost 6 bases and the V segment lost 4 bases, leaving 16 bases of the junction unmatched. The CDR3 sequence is CASSSLLRDSDMDTQYF. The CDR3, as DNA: TGTGCCAGCAGCTCCTTACTCCGGGACAGCGATATGGATACGCAGTATTTT.

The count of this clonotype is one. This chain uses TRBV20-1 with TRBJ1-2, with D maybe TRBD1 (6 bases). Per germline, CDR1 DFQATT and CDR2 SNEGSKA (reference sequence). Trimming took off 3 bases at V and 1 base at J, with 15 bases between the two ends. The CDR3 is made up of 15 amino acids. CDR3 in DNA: TGCAGTGCTAGGTTTCGGGGGGCGCGTAACTATGGCTACACCTTC. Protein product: CSARFRGARNYGYTF.

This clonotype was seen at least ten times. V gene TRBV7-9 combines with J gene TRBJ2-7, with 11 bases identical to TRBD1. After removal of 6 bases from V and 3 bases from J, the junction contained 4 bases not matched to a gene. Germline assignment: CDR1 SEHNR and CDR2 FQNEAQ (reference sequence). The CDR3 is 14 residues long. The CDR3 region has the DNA TGTGCCAGCAGGCCCGGGACAGGGGGCTACGAGCAGTACTTC. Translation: CASRPGTGGYEQYF.

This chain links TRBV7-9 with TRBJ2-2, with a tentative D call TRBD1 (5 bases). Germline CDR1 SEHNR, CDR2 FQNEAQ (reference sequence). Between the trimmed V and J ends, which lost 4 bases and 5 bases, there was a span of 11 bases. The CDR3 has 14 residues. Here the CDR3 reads CASSSSQGTGELFF. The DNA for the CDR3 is TGTGCCAGCAGCTCCAGTCAGGGTACCGGGGAGCTGTTTTTT.

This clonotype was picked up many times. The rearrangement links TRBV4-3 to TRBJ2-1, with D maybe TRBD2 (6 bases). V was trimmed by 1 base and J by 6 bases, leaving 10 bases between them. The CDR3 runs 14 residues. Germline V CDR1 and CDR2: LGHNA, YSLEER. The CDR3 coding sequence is TGCGCCAGCAGCCAAGTGACGACTAGCAATGAGCAGTTCTTC. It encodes CASSQVTTSNEQFF.

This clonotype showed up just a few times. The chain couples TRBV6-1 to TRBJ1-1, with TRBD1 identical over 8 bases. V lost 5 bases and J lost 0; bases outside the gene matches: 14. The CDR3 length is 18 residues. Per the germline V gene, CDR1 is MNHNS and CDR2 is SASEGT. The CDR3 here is CASSYPGQGGLLNTEAFF. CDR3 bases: TGTGCCAGCAGTTATCCCGGACAGGGTGGTTTGCTGAACACTGAAGCTTTCTTT.

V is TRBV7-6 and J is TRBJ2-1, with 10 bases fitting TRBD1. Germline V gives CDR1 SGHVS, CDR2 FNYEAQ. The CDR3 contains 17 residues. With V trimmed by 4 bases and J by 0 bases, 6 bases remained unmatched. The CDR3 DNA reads TGTGCCAGCAGCTCGCCGGACAGGGGGAACTCCTACAATGAGCAGTTCTTC. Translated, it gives CASSSPDRGNSYNEQFF.

This CDR3 is CASSFADNTEAFF. The DNA for the CDR3 is TGTGCCAGCAGTTTTGCGGATAACACTGAAGCTTTCTTT. The V gene is TRBV28, the J gene TRBJ1-1, with no clear D. V dropped 3 bases and J dropped 2 bases, with 7 bases sitting between them. This CDR3 is built from 13 residues. Germline V lookup: CDR1 MDHEN, CDR2 SYDVKM.

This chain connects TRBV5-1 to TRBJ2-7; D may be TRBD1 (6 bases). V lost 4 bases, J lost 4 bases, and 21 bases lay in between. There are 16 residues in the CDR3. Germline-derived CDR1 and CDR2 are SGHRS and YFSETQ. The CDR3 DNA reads TGCGCCAGCAGCCGCCAGTGGGGGCTTGAGGGGTACGAGCAGTACTTC. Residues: CASSRQWGLEGYEQYF.

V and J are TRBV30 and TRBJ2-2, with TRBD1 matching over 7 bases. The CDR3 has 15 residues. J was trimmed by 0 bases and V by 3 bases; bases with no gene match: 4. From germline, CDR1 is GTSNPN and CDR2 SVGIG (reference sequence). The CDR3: CAWSWDRSNTGELFF. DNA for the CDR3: TGTGCCTGGAGCTGGGACAGATCGAACACCGGGGAGCTGTTTTTT. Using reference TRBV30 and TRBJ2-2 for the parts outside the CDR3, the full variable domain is SQTIHQWPATLVQPVGSPLSLECTVEGTSNPNLYWYRQAAGRGLQLLFYSVGIGQISSEVPQNLSASRPQDRQFILSSKKLLLSDSGFYLCAWSWDRSNTGELFFGEGSRLTVL.

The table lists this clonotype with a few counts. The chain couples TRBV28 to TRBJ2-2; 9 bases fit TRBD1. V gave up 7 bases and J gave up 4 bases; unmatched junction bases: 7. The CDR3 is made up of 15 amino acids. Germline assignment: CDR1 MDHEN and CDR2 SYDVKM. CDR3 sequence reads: CASTLQGAGTGELFF. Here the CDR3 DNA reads TGTGCCAGCACCCTACAGGGGGCCGGCACCGGGGAGCTGTTTTTT.

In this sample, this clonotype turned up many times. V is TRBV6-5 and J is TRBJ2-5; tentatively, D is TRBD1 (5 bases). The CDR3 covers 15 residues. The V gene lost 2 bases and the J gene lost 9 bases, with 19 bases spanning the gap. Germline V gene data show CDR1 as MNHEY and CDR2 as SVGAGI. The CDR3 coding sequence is TGTGCCAGCAGTTACAAATTCAGTGGGGCGATGGCCCAGTACTTC. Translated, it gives CASSYKFSGAMAQYF.

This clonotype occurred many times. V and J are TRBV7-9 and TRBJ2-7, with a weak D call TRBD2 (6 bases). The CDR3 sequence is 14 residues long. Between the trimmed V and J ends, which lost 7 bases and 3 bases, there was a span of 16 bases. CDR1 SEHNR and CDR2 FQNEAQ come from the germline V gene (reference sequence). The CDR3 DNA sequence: TGTGCCAGCACCTCAGAGTGGAGGGACTACGAGCAGTACTTC. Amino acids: CASTSEWRDYEQYF.

DNA for the CDR3: TGTGCCAGCAGTCCTCCCTCCCCATGGAGGGGGAACACTGAAGCTTTCTTT. Translated: CASSPPSPWRGNTEAFF. V gene TRBV12-3 or TRBV12-4 combines with J gene TRBJ1-1, with a possible D match to TRBD1 (5 bases). This CDR3 has 17 residues. Trimming shortened V by 5 bases and J by 1 base, and 20 bases separated the two germline ends.

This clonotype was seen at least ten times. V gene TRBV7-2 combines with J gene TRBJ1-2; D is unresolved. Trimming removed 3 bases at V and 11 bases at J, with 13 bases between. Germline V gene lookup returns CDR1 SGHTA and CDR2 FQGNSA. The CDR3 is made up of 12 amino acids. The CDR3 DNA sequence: TGTGCCAGCAGCTTTGGCGCGGGCGGGTACACCTTC. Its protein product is CASSFGAGGYTF. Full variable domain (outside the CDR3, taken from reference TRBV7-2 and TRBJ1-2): GAGVSQSPSNKVTEKGKDVELRCDPISGHTALYWYRQSLGQGLEFLIYFQGNSAPDKSGLPSDRFSAERTGGSVSTLTIQRTQQEDSAVYLCASSFGAGGYTFGSGTRLTVV.

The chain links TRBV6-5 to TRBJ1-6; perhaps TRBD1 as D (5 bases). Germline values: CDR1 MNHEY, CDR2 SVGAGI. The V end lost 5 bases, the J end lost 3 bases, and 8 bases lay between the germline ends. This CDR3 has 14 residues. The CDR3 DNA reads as TGTGCCAGCAGTGCGACAGACTATAATTCACCCCTCCACTTT. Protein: CASSATDYNSPLHF.

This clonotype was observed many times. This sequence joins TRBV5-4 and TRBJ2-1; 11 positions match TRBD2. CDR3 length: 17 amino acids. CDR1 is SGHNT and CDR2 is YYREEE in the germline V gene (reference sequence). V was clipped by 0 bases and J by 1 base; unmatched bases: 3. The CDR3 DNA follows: TGTGCCAGCAGCTTGGATAGCGGGGGGGCGTCCTACAATGAGCAGTTCTTC. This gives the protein CASSLDSGGASYNEQFF.